A selection of T cell receptor beta chains follows, all from one sample in a study of T cell responses to AZD1222 COVID-19 vaccine. Clones were sequenced by immunoSEQ multiplex PCR, and TCRdb holds only the in-frame ones, with some missing. The top ten clones hold about 1% of a sample with approximately 180,000 clones, just under 95% of them seen once. Sequenced here: peripheral blood, sampled 28 days after the second dose of the MenACWY control vaccine. The receptors come from an adult who received the MenACWY meningococcal vaccine as a control. Each CDR3 is given with its conserved first and last residue. D genes are given only for firm matches. The size of a clone is reported for some rows only, either as once, few or many, or as a class for expanded clones.

clone_size	j_call	v_call	d_call	cdr3_nt	cdr3_aa
-	TRBJ1-6	TRBV16	-	TGTGCCAGCAGCCAAAATCCAGATTATTCACCCCTCCACTTT	CASSQNPDYSPLHF
-	TRBJ2-7	TRBV5-6	TRBD1	TGTGCCAGCAGCTTACAGGGGGCCTCCTACGAGCAGTACTTC	CASSLQGASYEQYF
once	TRBJ2-1	TRBV7-2	-	TGTGCCAGCAGCTTAGCGATGGTCCCGTTCTTC	CASSLAMVPFF
-	TRBJ2-7	TRBV4-2	-	TGTGCCAGCAGCCCTAGTTTTCGGAGAAAGTCCTACGAGCAGTACTTC	CASSPSFRRKSYEQYF
-	TRBJ1-4	TRBV16	-	TGTGCCAGCAGCCAAAAAGGGGTTAATGAAAAACTGTTTTTT	CASSQKGVNEKLFF
-	TRBJ2-7	TRBV6-5	-	TGTGCCAGCAGTTACTCCGCCAGGGGAAATAGCGAGCAGTACTTC	CASSYSARGNSEQYF
-	TRBJ2-2	TRBV24-1	-	TGTGCCACCAGTGTTCGGAGCACCGGGGAGCTGTTTTTT	CATSVRSTGELFF
once	TRBJ2-3	TRBV11-2	-	TGTGCCAGCAGCTTAGATCTTCTTGTGGGGGCTACCACAGATACGCAGTATTTT	CASSLDLLVGATTDTQYF
-	TRBJ1-1	TRBV5-1	TRBD1	TGCGCCAGCAGCTTGGACGGACAGGGTCCTGAAGCTTTCTTT	CASSLDGQGPEAFF
-	TRBJ1-1	TRBV14	TRBD1	TGTGCCAGCAGCCAAGTAGGGCGGACAGGGGGCAGGAACACTGAAGCTTTCTTT	CASSQVGRTGGRNTEAFF